This T cell receptor (beta chain) was recovered during a study of blood T cell repertoires in COVID-19. About the research overall: From the United States, Italy and Spain came samples of acute and convalescent COVID-19.

Repertoires were generated with immunoSEQ multiplex PCR, while TCRdb's copy carries only in-frame clones and drops some. This sample yields roughly 72,000 clones, of which around 90% are seen a single time; roughly 46% belongs to the top ten. CDR1 KGHSH and CDR2 LQKENI come from the germline V gene. V lost 6 bases and J 3 bases, leaving 9 bases between the germline ends. The CDR3 totals 13 residues. This receptor was identified in a human donor in a cohort sampled during active COVID-19. The sequencing input was peripheral blood. The V and J genes are TRBV18 and TRBJ2-1; tentative D call: TRBD2 (6 bases). For the CDR3, the DNA is TGTGCCAGCTCCTCTAGCGACTACAATGAGCAGTTCTTC. It is translated as CASSSSDYNEQFF.